Described below is a single T cell receptor (beta chain) sequence and its context. No antigen is known for it. The junction differs from germline at one of its ends, possibly a read error. Using RNA transcripts as the source, TCR beta CDR3 regions were amplified. The HTBI set primed first-round TCR CDR3 RT-PCR. TCRdb passed the multiplex PCR reads through MiXCR, listing each CDR3 protein once. This sample carries hundreds of thousands of distinct CDR3 sequences, 45% of them seen once, and the ten largest clones take approximately 6.8%. The data originate from a study of T cells in Graves' hyperthyroidism and ophthalmopathy. General study findings and limits: For ophthalmopathy, model prediction preceded onset by a median approximately 6 months.

Not enrolled were patients with uncontrolled infection, other autoimmune disease, pregnancy or lactation. Clinical symptoms, serum thyroxine and TRAb, thyroid ultrasound and orbital computed tomography were used for the diagnoses. The CDR3 loop spans 15 amino acids. CDR1 and CDR2 (germline): KGHDR, SFDVKD. This sequence originates from an adult man with Graves' disease, either hyperthyroidism or ophthalmopathy (not recorded which). Specimen: peripheral blood or thyroid tissue (not recorded which). The chain couples TRBV24-1 to TRBJ2-5; 13 nucleotides align to TRBD2. The CDR3 DNA reads as TGTGCCAGCAGCGTGGGGACTAGCGGGATGAAGACCCGGTACTTC. This sequence encodes CASSVGTSGMKTRYF.